One sample yielded the 14 T cell receptor beta chains listed below, sequenced in a study of spatial heterogeneity in lung cancer. Time point denoted: blood at routine non-recurrence follow-up after resection. TCRdb re-derived calls from the 5' RACE reads in MiXCR, one entry per CDR3 protein. The sample carries some 30,000 distinct CDR3 sequences, 5.4% recorded once. The starting material was PBMCs, obtained at follow-up. All receptors come from a female donor with early-stage non-small cell lung cancer.

This clonotype has ten or more counts. The chain uses TRBV15 and TRBJ2-1, with 7 bases that match TRBD2. The CDR3 runs to 14 residues. J gave up 7 bases and V 1 base, and 4 bases lay outside the gene matches. From germline, CDR1 is LNHNV and CDR2 YYDKDF (reference sequence). The CDR3 reads CATSRVGGINEQFF. The CDR3 DNA is TGTGCCACCAGCAGAGTGGGGGGGATAAATGAGCAGTTCTTC.

This clonotype was seen ten or more times. This sequence joins TRBV14 and TRBJ2-3; tentative D call: TRBD1 (6 bases). The CDR3 has 16 residues. Germline V gene data show CDR1 as SGHDN and CDR2 as FVKESK. Trimming shortened V by 2 bases and J by 3 bases, and 15 bases separated the two germline ends. CDR3 loop: CASSQSWGLKTDTQYF. CDR3 nucleotides: TGTGCCAGCAGCCAATCCTGGGGGCTTAAAACAGATACGCAGTATTTT.

This clonotype was seen at least ten times. The chain employs TRBV27 and TRBJ2-7; D is possibly TRBD2 (5 bases). V dropped 5 bases and J dropped 3 bases, with 11 bases sitting between them. The CDR3 runs to 13 residues. Germline assignment: CDR1 MNHEY and CDR2 SMNVEV (reference sequence). CDR3 coding DNA: TGTGCCAGCAGTCACTTCCGGGGCTACGAGCAGTACTTC. Translation gives CASSHFRGYEQYF.

This clonotype showed up many times. Here the CDR3 DNA reads TGTGCCAGCAGCCCAGGAGGGGGCCTCCTCTATGGCTACACCTTC. Its protein is CASSPGGGLLYGYTF. The J gene is TRBJ1-2, the V gene TRBV7-9; 7 nucleotides match TRBD1. Germline V gives CDR1 SEHNR, CDR2 FQNEAQ (reference sequence). V lost 5 bases, J lost 4 bases, and 10 bases stayed unmatched. This CDR3 is built from 15 residues.

This clonotype has at least ten counts. CDR3 sequence: CSAPHEGTGWDDTQYF. CDR3 sequence (DNA): TGCAGTGCTCCTCACGAAGGGACAGGGTGGGACGATACGCAGTATTTT. The chain is built from TRBV20-1 and TRBJ2-3; TRBD1 aligns across 9 bases. This CDR3 spans 16 amino acids. Germline CDR1 DFQATT, CDR2 SNEGSKA (reference sequence). J lost 6 bases, V lost 5 bases, and 15 bases had no gene match.

This clonotype has a count of ten or more. This sequence joins TRBV3-1 and TRBJ1-1, with unresolved D. V lost 1 base and J 1 base, leaving 10 bases between the germline ends. The CDR3 extends over 15 amino acids. Per the germline V gene, CDR1 is LGHDT and CDR2 is YNNKEL (reference sequence). Here the CDR3 DNA reads TGTGCCAGCAGCCAAGGAAAGGCCCCGAACACTGAAGCTTTCTTT. Protein product: CASSQGKAPNTEAFF.

The table lists this clonotype with a few counts. The V gene is TRBV20-1, the J gene TRBJ2-3, with TRBD2 identical over 10 bases. Trimming took 0 bases from V and 3 from J; bases not matched to a gene: 12. The CDR3 has 18 residues. CDR1 is DFQATT, CDR2 SNEGSKA, per germline (reference sequence). The CDR3 DNA reads as TGCAGTGCTAGAGATCCCCCTACTAGCGGGATTAGAACAGATACGCAGTATTTT. Translation gives CSARDPPTSGIRTDTQYF.

This clonotype was detected many times. Here the CDR3 reads CSASLGGTGLGEQYF. The CDR3 DNA sequence: TGCAGTGCTAGTTTGGGGGGGACTGGGCTCGGCGAGCAGTACTTC. The rearrangement uses TRBV20-1 and TRBJ2-7; TRBD2 aligns across 7 bases. With V trimmed by 3 bases and J by 6 bases, 14 bases remained unmatched. Germline-derived CDR1 and CDR2 are DFQATT and SNEGSKA (reference sequence). The CDR3 has 15 residues.

This clonotype was observed many times. The chain combines TRBV18 with TRBJ2-3; TRBD2 might be the D (5 bases). Trimming stripped 2 bases from V and 0 bases from J, with 21 bases between. Germline V gene lookup returns CDR1 KGHSH and CDR2 LQKENI. This CDR3 spans 19 amino acids. The CDR3 reads CASSPSTGYARTSTDTQYF. CDR3 DNA: TGTGCCAGCTCACCATCGACGGGGTACGCACGTACTAGCACAGATACGCAGTATTTT.

This clonotype was observed at least ten times. The gene calls are TRBV7-2 and TRBJ2-7; 9 bases agree with TRBD1. The ends lost 3 bases at V and 3 bases at J; junction bases unmatched: 3. CDR1 and CDR2 (germline): SGHTA, FQGNSA. This CDR3 region has 14 residues. CDR3 loop: CASSLDRGNYEQYF. The CDR3 DNA sequence: TGTGCCAGCAGCTTGGACAGGGGAAACTACGAGCAGTACTTC.

This clonotype appeared many times. This chain connects TRBV6-2 or TRBV6-3 to TRBJ1-1; D remains ambiguous. The germline V gene has CDR1 MNHEY and CDR2 SVGEGT. The V gene lost 6 bases and the J gene lost 3 bases, with 8 bases spanning the gap. The CDR3 covers 12 residues. CDR3 nucleotide sequence: TGTGCCAGCAGAGATCCTGACACTGAAGCTTTCTTT. As protein: CASRDPDTEAFF.

The chain joins TRBV19 to TRBJ2-1; 10 bases line up with TRBD2. Trimming took 6 bases from V and 2 from J; bases not matched to a gene: 4. The CDR3 sequence is 15 residues long. Germline loops: CDR1 LNHDA, CDR2 SQIVND (reference sequence). Here the CDR3 reads CASRTTSGTYNEQFF. The CDR3 DNA reads as TGTGCCAGTAGGACCACTAGCGGGACCTACAATGAGCAGTTCTTC.

There are many counts of this clonotype. This chain connects TRBV27 to TRBJ2-7; D may be TRBD1 (6 bases). There are 14 residues in the CDR3. CDR1 is MNHEY, CDR2 SMNVEV, per germline (reference sequence). Trimming took off 0 bases at V and 5 bases at J, with 11 bases between the two ends. CDR3 loop: CASSLSWGPHEQYF. In DNA form, the CDR3 reads TGTGCCAGCAGTTTATCATGGGGGCCCCACGAGCAGTACTTC.

With respect to this clonotype: A much larger clone lies a single base off, so this may be a read error. The chain combines TRBV6-5 with TRBJ2-5, with D unresolved. With 5 bases removed from V and 10 bases from J, the gap between germline ends came to 11 bases. The CDR3 sequence is 11 residues long. Germline V gene sequence: CDR1 MNHEY, CDR2 SVGAGI. The DNA of the CDR3 is TGTGCCAGCAGTACCTCCACGAACCAGTACTTC. Its translation: CASSTSTNQYF.